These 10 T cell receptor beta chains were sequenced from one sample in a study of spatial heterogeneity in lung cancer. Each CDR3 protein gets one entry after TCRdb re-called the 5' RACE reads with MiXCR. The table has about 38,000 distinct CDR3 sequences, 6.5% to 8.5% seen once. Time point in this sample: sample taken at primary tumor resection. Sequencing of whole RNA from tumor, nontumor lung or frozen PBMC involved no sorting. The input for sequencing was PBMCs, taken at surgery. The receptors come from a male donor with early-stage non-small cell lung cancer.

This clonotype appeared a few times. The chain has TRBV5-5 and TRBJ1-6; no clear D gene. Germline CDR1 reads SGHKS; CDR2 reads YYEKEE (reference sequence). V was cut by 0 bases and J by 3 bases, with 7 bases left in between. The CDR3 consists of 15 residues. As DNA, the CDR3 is TGTGCCAGCAGCTTGGCTCTCTACTATAATTCACCCCTCCACTTT. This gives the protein CASSLALYYNSPLHF.

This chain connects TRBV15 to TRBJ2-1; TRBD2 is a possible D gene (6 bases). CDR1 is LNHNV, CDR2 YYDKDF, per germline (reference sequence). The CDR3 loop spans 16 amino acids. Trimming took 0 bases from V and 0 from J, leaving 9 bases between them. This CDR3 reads CATSREAGPSYNEQFF. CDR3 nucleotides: TGTGCCACCAGCAGAGAGGCGGGGCCCTCCTACAATGAGCAGTTCTTC.

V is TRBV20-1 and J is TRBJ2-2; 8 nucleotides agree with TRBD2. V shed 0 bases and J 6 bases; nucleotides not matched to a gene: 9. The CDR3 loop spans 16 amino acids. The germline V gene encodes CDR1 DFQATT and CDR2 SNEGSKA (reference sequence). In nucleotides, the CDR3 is TGCAGTGCTAGAGATCGGGGACTAGTTCAACCCGGGGAGCTGTTTTTT. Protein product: CSARDRGLVQPGELFF.

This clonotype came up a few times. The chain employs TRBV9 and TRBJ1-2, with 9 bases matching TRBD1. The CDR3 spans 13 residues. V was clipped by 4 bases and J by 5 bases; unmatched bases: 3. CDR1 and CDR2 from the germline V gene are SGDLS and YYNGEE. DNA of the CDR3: TGTGCCAGCAGCCCTGGGACAGGGTATGGCTACACCTTC. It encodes CASSPGTGYGYTF.

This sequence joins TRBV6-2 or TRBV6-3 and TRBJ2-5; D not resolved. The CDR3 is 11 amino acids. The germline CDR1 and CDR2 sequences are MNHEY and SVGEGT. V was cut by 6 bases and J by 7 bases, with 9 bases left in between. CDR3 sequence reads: CASRSRGTQYF. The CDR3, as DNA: TGTGCCAGCAGGAGTCGAGGGACCCAGTACTTC.

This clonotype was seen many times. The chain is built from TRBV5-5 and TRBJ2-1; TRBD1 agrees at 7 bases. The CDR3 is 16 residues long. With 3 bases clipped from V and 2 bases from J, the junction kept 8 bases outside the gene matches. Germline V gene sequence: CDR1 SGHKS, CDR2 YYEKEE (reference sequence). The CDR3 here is CASSWGRDRAYNEQFF. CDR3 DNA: TGTGCCAGCAGCTGGGGTAGAGACAGGGCCTACAATGAGCAGTTCTTC.

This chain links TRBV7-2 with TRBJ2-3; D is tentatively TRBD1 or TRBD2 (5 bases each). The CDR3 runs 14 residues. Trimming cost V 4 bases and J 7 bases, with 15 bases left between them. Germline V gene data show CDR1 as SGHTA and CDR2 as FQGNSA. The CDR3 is CASSSRGLGNTQYF. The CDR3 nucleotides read TGTGCCAGCAGCTCCCGGGGCCTGGGGAATACGCAGTATTTT.

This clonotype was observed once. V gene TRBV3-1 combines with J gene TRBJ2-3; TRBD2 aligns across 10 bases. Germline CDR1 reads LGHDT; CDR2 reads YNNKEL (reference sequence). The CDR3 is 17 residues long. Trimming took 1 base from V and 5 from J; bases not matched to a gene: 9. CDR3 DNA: TGTGCCAGCAGCCAAGGATCTCTAGCGGGAGTCGGAGATACGCAGTATTTT. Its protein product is CASSQGSLAGVGDTQYF.

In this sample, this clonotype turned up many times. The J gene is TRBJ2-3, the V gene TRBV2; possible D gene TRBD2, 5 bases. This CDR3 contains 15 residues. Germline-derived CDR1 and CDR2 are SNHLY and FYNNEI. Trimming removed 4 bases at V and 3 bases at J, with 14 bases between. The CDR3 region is CASSVRAGGTDTQYF. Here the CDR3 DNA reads TGTGCCAGCAGTGTACGTGCGGGTGGTACAGATACGCAGTATTTT. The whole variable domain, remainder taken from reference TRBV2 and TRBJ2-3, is EPEVTQTPSHQVTQMGQEVILRCVPISNHLYFYWYRQILGQKVEFLVSFYNNEISEKSEIFDDQFSVERPDGSNFTLKIRSTKLEDSAMYFCASSVRAGGTDTQYFGPGTRLTVL.

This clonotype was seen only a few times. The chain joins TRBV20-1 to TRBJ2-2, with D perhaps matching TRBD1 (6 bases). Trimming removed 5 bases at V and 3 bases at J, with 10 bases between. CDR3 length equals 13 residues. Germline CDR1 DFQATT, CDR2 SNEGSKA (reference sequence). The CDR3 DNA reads TGCAGTGCTCGGGACACATACACCGGGGAGCTGTTTTTT. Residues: CSARDTYTGELFF.